The next 29 T cell receptor beta chains were all read from a single sample in a study of breast tumors, draining lymph nodes, adjacent tissues. The lymph nodes were axillary draining lymph nodes from breast cancer patients. MiXCR, run by TCRdb on the multiplex PCR reads, gives a single entry per CDR3 protein. Of 150,000 to 200,000 distinct CDR3 sequences detected, about 33% appear once; the ten largest clones hold over 3.5%. Input material: axillary lymph node tissue. These receptors originate from a female donor with breast cancer. Some clones in this sample may be carry-over from other donors' samples.

J is TRBJ2-1 and V is TRBV29-1; D is unresolved. Germline V lookup: CDR1 SQVTM, CDR2 ANQGSEA. V dropped 7 bases and J dropped 5 bases, with 6 bases sitting between them. The CDR3 runs to 10 residues. The CDR3 DNA reads as TGCAGCGCAATTGACAATGAGCAGTTCTTC. It codes for CSAIDNEQFF.

This clonotype appeared many times. J is TRBJ2-1 and V is TRBV20-1; D ambiguous. The germline V gene has CDR1 DFQATT and CDR2 SNEGSKA (reference sequence). This CDR3 spans 13 amino acids. Trimming removed 1 base at V and 6 bases at J, with 10 bases between. This CDR3 is CSARGSLGNEQFF. CDR3 nucleotide sequence: TGCAGTGCTAGAGGTTCTCTCGGCAATGAGCAGTTCTTC.

The sample holds many counts of this clonotype. V gene TRBV20-1 combines with J gene TRBJ2-5; D call uncertain. This CDR3 spans 14 amino acids. V gave up 7 bases and J gave up 4 bases, with 19 bases separating them. In germline, CDR1 is DFQATT, CDR2 SNEGSKA (reference sequence). This CDR3 reads CSVSSYHPRETQYF. CDR3 in DNA: TGCAGTGTTAGTAGTTACCACCCACGAGAGACCCAGTACTTC.

The chain employs TRBV9 and TRBJ1-2; 9 positions agree with TRBD1. The V segment lost 0 bases and the J segment 10 bases; nucleotides outside the gene matches: 1. CDR3 size: 12 residues. Germline V gene data show CDR1 as SGDLS and CDR2 as YYNGEE. The CDR3 here is CASSVGQGDYTF. CDR3 sequence (DNA): TGTGCCAGCAGCGTAGGACAGGGGGACTACACCTTC.

In regard to this clonotype: A junction end diverges from the germline sequence, so it may reflect a read error. The chain employs TRBV29-1 and TRBJ2-2; 7 nucleotides line up with TRBD2. The CDR3 runs to 16 residues. CDR1 SQVTM and CDR2 ANQGSEA come from the germline V gene. CDR3 protein: CSVGRGPASHTGELFF. The CDR3 DNA reads TGCAGCGTAGGGAGGGGTCCCGCCAGCCACACTGGGGAGCTGTTTTTT.

The chain is built from TRBV3-1 and TRBJ2-1; no firm D call. Germline loops: CDR1 LGHDT, CDR2 YNNKEL (reference sequence). The CDR3 runs 14 residues. With 4 bases removed from V and 5 bases from J, the gap between germline ends came to 12 bases. CDR3 sequence reads: CASSPLGPHNEQFF. The CDR3 DNA sequence: TGTGCCAGCAGCCCCCTGGGTCCCCACAATGAGCAGTTCTTC.

This clonotype was seen at least ten times. The rearrangement joins TRBV6-1 to TRBJ1-5, with 8 bases identical to TRBD1. Trimming at V came to 8 bases and at J to 4 bases, leaving 7 bases not matched to a gene. Germline lookup yields CDR1 MNHNS and CDR2 SASEGT. This CDR3 contains 14 residues. CDR3 residues: CASAWNRGNQPQHF. CDR3 sequence (DNA): TGTGCCAGCGCTTGGAACAGGGGGAATCAGCCCCAGCATTTT.

This clonotype was detected a few times. V is TRBV27 and J is TRBJ2-1; the D gene is possibly TRBD2 (5 bases). This CDR3 spans 13 amino acids. CDR1 is MNHEY and CDR2 is SMNVEV in the germline V gene (reference sequence). V was pared by 3 bases and J by 3 bases, with 6 bases between. CDR3 residues: CASSFGVYNEQFF. In nucleotides, the CDR3 is TGTGCCAGCAGTTTCGGGGTCTACAATGAGCAGTTCTTC.

This clonotype is medium-sized by share. The chain joins TRBV7-9 to TRBJ1-2; D might be TRBD1 (6 bases). CDR1 and CDR2 from the germline V gene are SEHNR and FQNEAQ (reference sequence). Trimming removed 5 bases at V and 3 bases at J, with 7 bases between. The length of the CDR3 is 12 residues. The DNA of the CDR3 is TGTGCCAGCAGCAGACAGGACTATGGCTACACCTTC. It yields the protein CASSRQDYGYTF.

This clonotype appeared a few times. A read error may produce the germline difference seen at one junction end. The gene calls are TRBV18 and TRBJ2-7, with 7 bases fitting TRBD1. CDR1 is KGHSH, CDR2 LQKENI, per germline. The CDR3 runs to 15 residues. CDR3 DNA: TGTGCCAGCTCGTACCGACAGGGAGACTCCTACGAGCGGTACTTC. Encoded protein: CASSYRQGDSYERYF.

As regards this clonotype: An end of the junction differs from the germline gene, which may be a read error. The chain employs TRBV10-3 and TRBJ2-1, with 14 bases identical to TRBD2. The CDR3 has 17 amino acids. Germline V gives CDR1 ENHRY, CDR2 SYGVKD. This CDR3 is CATSDSRLAGGTNEQFF. CDR3 coding DNA: TGTGCCACCAGTGATTCTCGACTAGCGGGAGGGACCAATGAGCAGTTCTTC.

This clonotype was observed at least ten times. This sequence joins TRBV7-3 and TRBJ2-2, with 7 bases lining up with TRBD1. Trimming took 5 bases from V and 5 from J; bases not matched to a gene: 2. The CDR3 runs to 13 residues. Germline V gives CDR1 SGHTA, CDR2 FQGTGA. Here the CDR3 DNA reads TGTGCCAGCAGCCCACAGGGGACCGGGGAGCTGTTTTTT. Residues: CASSPQGTGELFF.

The table lists this clonotype with many counts. The V call is TRBV9, the J call TRBJ1-2; 9 bases are a match to TRBD1. This CDR3 is built from 15 residues. Germline V gives CDR1 SGDLS, CDR2 YYNGEE. Trimming cost V 2 bases and J 4 bases; bases outside gene matches: 6. The CDR3 loop reads CASSVLGTGIYGYTF. In DNA form, the CDR3 reads TGTGCCAGCAGCGTCCTCGGGACAGGGATCTATGGCTACACCTTC.

The V and J genes are TRBV4-2 and TRBJ1-3, with D maybe TRBD1 (5 bases). CDR1 and CDR2 from the germline V gene are LGHNA and YNFKEQ. V was trimmed by 1 base and J by 8 bases, leaving 12 bases between them. This CDR3 is built from 14 residues. CDR3 loop: CASSQGSRGYTIYF. The CDR3 DNA follows: TGTGCCAGCAGCCAAGGATCAAGGGGATACACCATATATTTT.

This clonotype came up many times. The chain is built from TRBV7-2 and TRBJ1-2, with D maybe TRBD1 (5 bases). Trimming shortened V by 5 bases and J by 4 bases, and 11 bases separated the two germline ends. Per the germline V gene, CDR1 is SGHTA and CDR2 is FQGNSA. The CDR3 contains 13 residues. The DNA of the CDR3 is TGTGCCAGCAGCCCGGGACGGAGCTATGGCTACACCTTC. Its protein product is CASSPGRSYGYTF.

This chain uses TRBV4-2 with TRBJ2-3; 8 bases map to TRBD2. The CDR3 covers 17 residues. V was clipped by 1 base and J by 2 bases; unmatched bases: 8. CDR1 is LGHNA and CDR2 is YNFKEQ in the germline V gene. CDR3 in amino acids: CASSQGGVAGNTDTQYF. The DNA for the CDR3 is TGTGCCAGCAGCCAAGGAGGGGTAGCGGGGAACACAGATACGCAGTATTTT.

V is TRBV19 and J is TRBJ1-1; 7 nucleotides align to TRBD1. The length of the CDR3 is 14 residues. The V gene's germline CDR1 is LNHDA and CDR2 SQIVND (reference sequence). V dropped 5 bases and J dropped 3; count of bases not matched to a gene: 6. The CDR3 nucleotides are TGTGCCAGTAGTCCGGGACAGAGGGACACTGAAGCTTTCTTT. Translating gives CASSPGQRDTEAFF. Using reference TRBV19 and TRBJ1-1 for the parts outside the CDR3, the full variable domain is DGGITQSPKYLFRKEGQNVTLSCEQNLNHDAMYWYRQDPGQGLRLIYYSQIVNDFQKGDIAEGYSVSREKKESFPLTVTSAQKNPTAFYLCASSPGQRDTEAFFGQGTRLTVV.

This clonotype was detected a few times. The V and J genes are TRBV6-6 and TRBJ2-5; TRBD2 aligns across 12 bases. V lost 0 bases, J lost 5 bases, and 7 bases stayed unmatched. The germline V gene has CDR1 MNHNY and CDR2 SVGAGI (reference sequence). The CDR3 covers 17 residues. This CDR3 is CASSYSASGRAGETQYF. The CDR3, as DNA: TGTGCCAGCAGTTACTCGGCTAGCGGGAGGGCCGGGGAGACCCAGTACTTC.

This clonotype was observed many times. This chain connects TRBV4-2 to TRBJ2-1; D may correspond to TRBD1 or TRBD2 (5 bases each). The ends were cut back, 6 bases at V and 1 base at J, with 13 bases in the middle. Germline V gene sequence: CDR1 LGHNA, CDR2 YNFKEQ. This CDR3 region has 15 residues. The CDR3 bases are TGTGCCAGCAGTGGGGGAATCGGGTCCTACAATGAGCAGTTCTTC. As protein: CASSGGIGSYNEQFF.

Note on this clonotype: A much larger clone is a single base away; this may be a read error. This sequence joins TRBV12-3 or TRBV12-4 and TRBJ2-1; TRBD1 might be the D (7 bases). The CDR3 is made up of 11 amino acids. Trimming removed 8 bases at V and 9 bases at J, with 11 bases between. The CDR3 DNA sequence: TGTGCCAGCGCCCAGGGGGGTGAGCAGTTCTTC. Translation: CASAQGGEQFF.

The sample holds many counts of this clonotype. In DNA, the CDR3 is TGTGCCATCAGTGAGTTGGGGGGCGCGGGGAATGAGCAGTTCTTC. It yields the protein CAISELGGAGNEQFF. This rearrangement joins TRBV10-3 to TRBJ2-1; D is possibly TRBD1 or TRBD2 (6 bases each). The V gene lost 1 base and the J gene lost 7 bases, with 14 bases spanning the gap. This CDR3 comprises 15 residues. Per the germline V gene, CDR1 is ENHRY and CDR2 is SYGVKD.

The gene calls are TRBV5-1 and TRBJ1-4; D is undetermined. Trimming cost V 4 bases and J 10 bases, with 14 bases left between them. The CDR3 has 13 amino acids. Germline CDR1 SGHRS, CDR2 YFSETQ. CDR3 sequence: CASSHGVGGKLFF. The CDR3 region has the DNA TGCGCCAGCAGCCACGGGGTAGGTGGAAAACTGTTTTTT.

In this sample, this clonotype turned up many times. The CDR3 protein is CASSFNLARNEKLFF. The CDR3, as DNA: TGTGCCAGCAGCTTCAACTTAGCGCGTAATGAAAAACTGTTTTTT. This chain uses TRBV5-8 with TRBJ1-4, with D unresolved. The CDR3 totals 15 residues. Trimming removed 2 bases at V and 4 bases at J, with 12 bases between. The germline V gene encodes CDR1 SGHTS and CDR2 YDEGEE.

This clonotype was recorded at least ten times. This chain connects TRBV20-1 to TRBJ1-5; TRBD1 is a possible D gene (5 bases). The V gene's germline CDR1 is DFQATT and CDR2 SNEGSKA (reference sequence). V was trimmed by 6 bases and J by 0 bases, leaving 9 bases between them. The CDR3 totals 13 residues. The CDR3 spells CSATRDSNQPQHF. In nucleotides, the CDR3 is TGCAGTGCAACCAGGGATAGCAATCAGCCCCAGCATTTT.

As to this clonotype: A read error is possible here, since a much larger clone lies one base away. The chain combines TRBV18 with TRBJ1-2; 8 bases are a match to TRBD1. Germline CDR1 KGHSH, CDR2 LQKENI. J was trimmed by 8 bases and V by 2 bases; bases with no gene match: 7. CDR3 length: 14 amino acids. The CDR3 sequence is CASSPADRAGGYTF. The CDR3 nucleotides are TGTGCCAGCTCACCAGCGGACAGGGCGGGCGGCTACACCTTC.

Points on this clonotype: Possible read error: a much larger clone is one base away. The V and J genes are TRBV20-1 and TRBJ2-5; D uncertain. The J call is uncertain, as TRBJ1-2 better fits the DNA end. Germline loops: CDR1 DFQATT, CDR2 SNEGSKA (reference sequence). The length of the CDR3 is 13 residues. CDR3 amino acids: CSARALDRRAYTF. The CDR3 nucleotides read TGCAGTGCTAGAGCTCTAGACCGCCGAGCCTACACCTTC.

This clonotype came up many times. J is TRBJ1-2 and V is TRBV20-1, with 9 nucleotides matching TRBD1. Germline CDR1 and CDR2: DFQATT and SNEGSKA (reference sequence). Losses at the gene ends were 5 bases for V and 6 bases for J; bases not matched to a gene: 16. The CDR3 spans 16 residues. The DNA of the CDR3 is TGCAGTGCTGACCCTTTCAGTCGGACAGGGGAACATGGCTACACCTTC. Translation: CSADPFSRTGEHGYTF.

The rearrangement uses TRBV5-4 and TRBJ1-6; D perhaps matches TRBD1 (6 bases). Per germline, CDR1 SGHNT and CDR2 YYREEE (reference sequence). Trimming stripped 3 bases from V and 8 bases from J, with 15 bases between. This CDR3 is built from 15 residues. CDR3 region: CASSWRWTAYSPLHF. The CDR3 region has the DNA TGTGCCAGCAGCTGGCGCTGGACAGCCTATTCACCCCTCCACTTT.

In this sample, this clonotype turned up a few times. The chain combines TRBV7-9 with TRBJ1-5; a possible D gene is TRBD1 (6 bases). Germline V gene lookup returns CDR1 SEHNR and CDR2 FQNEAQ (reference sequence). The V and J ends lost 4 bases and 0 bases respectively, with 13 bases between them. The CDR3 consists of 16 residues. CDR3: CASSSLDSNSNQPQHF. The CDR3 DNA sequence: TGTGCCAGCAGCTCCCTGGACAGTAATAGCAATCAGCCCCAGCATTTT.